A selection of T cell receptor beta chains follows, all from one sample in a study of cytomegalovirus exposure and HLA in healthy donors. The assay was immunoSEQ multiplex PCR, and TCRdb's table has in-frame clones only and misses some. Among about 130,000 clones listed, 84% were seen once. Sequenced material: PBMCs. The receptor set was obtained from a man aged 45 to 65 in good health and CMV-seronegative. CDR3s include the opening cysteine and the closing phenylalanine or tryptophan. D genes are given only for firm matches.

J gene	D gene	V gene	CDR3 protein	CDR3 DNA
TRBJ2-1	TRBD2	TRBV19	CASSPGTRGKFF	TGTGCCAGTAGTCCGGGGACTAGGGGAAAGTTCTTC
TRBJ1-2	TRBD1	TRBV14	CASRKTYRGIGDDYTF	TGTGCCAGCAGAAAAACTTACAGGGGGATCGGGGATGACTACACCTTC
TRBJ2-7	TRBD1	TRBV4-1	CASSAPGQGDFWGEQYF	TGCGCCAGCAGCGCACCGGGACAGGGGGATTTTTGGGGGGAGCAGTACTTC
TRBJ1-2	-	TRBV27	CASSLSGAEYNYGYTF	TGTGCCAGCAGTTTATCGGGGGCAGAATATAACTATGGCTACACCTTC
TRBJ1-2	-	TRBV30	CAWSGGPNYGYTF	TGTGCCTGGAGTGGGGGGCCCAACTATGGCTACACCTTC
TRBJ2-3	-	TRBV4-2	CASSQAAGSTDTQYF	TGTGCCAGCAGCCAAGCTGCGGGGAGCACAGATACGCAGTATTTT
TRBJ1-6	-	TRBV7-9	CASSLGGGSSYNSPLHF	TGTGCCAGCAGCTTAGGTGGAGGGAGCTCCTATAATTCACCCCTCCACTTT
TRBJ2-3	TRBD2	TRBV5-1	CASRSAGGSTDTQYF	TGCGCCAGCAGGTCGGCGGGGGGGAGCACAGATACGCAGTATTTT
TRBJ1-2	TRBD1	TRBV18	CASSRGTGEGYTF	TGTGCCAGCTCACGGGGGACAGGGGAAGGCTACACCTTC
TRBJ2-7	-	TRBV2	CASSVGRGSGYEQYF	TGTGCCAGCAGTGTCGGTAGGGGTAGTGGCTACGAGCAGTACTTC